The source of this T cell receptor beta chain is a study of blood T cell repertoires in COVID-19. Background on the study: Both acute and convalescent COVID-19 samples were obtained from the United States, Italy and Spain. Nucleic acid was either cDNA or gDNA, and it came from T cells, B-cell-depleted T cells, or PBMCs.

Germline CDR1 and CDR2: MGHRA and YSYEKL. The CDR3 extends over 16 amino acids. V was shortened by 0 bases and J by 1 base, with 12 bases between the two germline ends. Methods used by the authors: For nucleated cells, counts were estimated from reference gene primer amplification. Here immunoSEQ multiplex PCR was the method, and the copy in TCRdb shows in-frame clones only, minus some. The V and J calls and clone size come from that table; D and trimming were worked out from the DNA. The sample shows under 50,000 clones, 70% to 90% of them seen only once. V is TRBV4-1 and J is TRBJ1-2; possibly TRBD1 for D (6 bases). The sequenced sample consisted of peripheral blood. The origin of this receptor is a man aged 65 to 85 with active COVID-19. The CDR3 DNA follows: TGCGCCAGCAGCCAAGAGCGGACAGTTGTTAACTATGGCTACACCTTC. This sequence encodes CASSQERTVVNYGYTF.